Listed here are 15 T cell receptor beta chains from one sample, sequenced in a study of OX40 agonist ivuxolimab in advanced cancers. Profiling relied on immunoSEQ multiplex PCR, and the TCRdb table lists in-frame clones only, not all of them. The sample consists of some 79,000 clones, roughly 92% of them appearing once. The sequencing here drew on CD4+ or CD8+ T cells sorted from blood, taken in a trial of the OX40 agonist ivuxolimab. Every receptor here comes from an adult with an advanced solid tumor such as melanoma, head and neck, liver or kidney cancer.

V gene TRBV5-1 combines with J gene TRBJ2-3, with TRBD2 matching 9 bases. This CDR3 has 16 residues. V lost 0 bases to trimming and J lost 6 bases; unmatched junction nucleotides: 8. Germline V lookup: CDR1 SGHRS, CDR2 YFSETQ. The chain's CDR3 is CASSLDAGGPGDTQYF. Written as DNA, the CDR3 is TGCGCCAGCAGCTTGGATGCGGGAGGGCCAGGGGATACGCAGTATTTT. Full variable domain (rest looked up from reference TRBV5-1 and TRBJ2-3): KAGVTQTPRYLIKTRGQQVTLSCSPISGHRSVSWYQQTPGQGLQFLFEYFSETQRNKGNFPGRFSGRQFSNSRSEMNVSTLELGDSALYLCASSLDAGGPGDTQYFGPGTRLTVL.

J is TRBJ1-1 and V is TRBV29-1; D is ambiguous. CDR3 length: 14 residues. The V gene's germline CDR1 is SQVTM and CDR2 ANQGSEA. Trimming removed 6 bases at V and 3 bases at J, with 17 bases between. The CDR3 nucleotides are TGCAGCGTCCGTAACGTGGGAGGTGACACTGAAGCTTTCTTT. Protein sequence: CSVRNVGGDTEAFF.

The rearrangement uses TRBV2 and TRBJ1-4, with 7 bases fitting TRBD1. The CDR3 contains 15 residues. With V trimmed by 0 bases and J by 3 bases, 1 base remained unmatched. Germline V gene data show CDR1 as SNHLY and CDR2 as FYNNEI. As DNA, the CDR3 is TGTGCCAGCAGTGAAGCCGGGACAGCTAATGAAAAACTGTTTTTT. Translating it yields CASSEAGTANEKLFF.

The chain joins TRBV5-1 to TRBJ2-7; D could derive from TRBD1 or TRBD2 (5 bases each). This CDR3 is 14 amino acids long. V was cut by 0 bases and J by 3 bases, with 10 bases left in between. CDR1 SGHRS and CDR2 YFSETQ come from the germline V gene. The CDR3 protein is CASSLDGGIYEQYF. The DNA for the CDR3 is TGCGCCAGCAGCTTGGATGGGGGAATCTACGAGCAGTACTTC.

The chain couples TRBV28 to TRBJ2-2; unclear D gene. In germline, CDR1 is MDHEN, CDR2 SYDVKM. This CDR3 region has 13 residues. V was clipped by 3 bases and J by 7 bases, with 9 bases between them. This chain's CDR3 is CASSLAGSGELFF. CDR3 nucleotides: TGTGCCAGCAGTTTGGCTGGTAGCGGGGAGCTGTTTTTT.

This sequence joins TRBV7-2 and TRBJ1-1; 7 bases line up with TRBD1. CDR3 length: 15 residues. Germline values: CDR1 SGHTA, CDR2 FQGNSA. The junction had 7 bases not matched to a gene; V was cut back by 3 bases and J by 3 bases. The CDR3 bases are TGTGCCAGCAGCTTCCCGACAGGGTGGGACACTGAAGCTTTCTTT. It is translated as CASSFPTGWDTEAFF.

This clone was seen only once. This rearrangement joins TRBV5-1 to TRBJ2-2; 7 positions agree with TRBD2. This CDR3 is 15 amino acids long. J gave up 3 bases and V 5 bases, and 7 bases lay outside the gene matches. CDR1 is SGHRS, CDR2 YFSETQ, per germline. The CDR3 loop is CASSFRLADTGELFF. The CDR3 DNA reads as TGCGCCAGCAGTTTTCGACTAGCCGACACCGGGGAGCTGTTTTTT.

The chain combines TRBV18 with TRBJ1-5, with D possibly TRBD1 on 5 matching bases. CDR1 is KGHSH, CDR2 LQKENI, per germline. V was cut by 1 base and J by 9 bases, with 13 bases left in between. The CDR3 sequence is 14 residues long. DNA of the CDR3: TGTGCCAGCTCACCACGGACACGGGAGGGGCCCCAGCATTTT. Translating gives CASSPRTREGPQHF.

The DNA for the CDR3 is TGTGCCAGCAGCTCGAGTGGAATCCCCGGGGAGCTGTTTTTT. Translation gives CASSSSGIPGELFF. The rearrangement uses TRBV11-2 and TRBJ2-2; no definite D call. The V end was cut by 4 bases, the J end by 6 bases, with 12 bases between. The CDR3 runs 14 residues. Germline V gene sequence: CDR1 SGHAT, CDR2 FQNNGV.

The chain links TRBV29-1 to TRBJ2-5, with TRBD1 as a possible D gene (6 bases). V lost 3 bases and J lost 1, with 6 bases in between. CDR1 and CDR2 from the germline V gene are SQVTM and ANQGSEA. There are 12 residues in the CDR3. The CDR3 region is CSVDRGQETQYF. CDR3 DNA sequence: TGCAGCGTTGACAGGGGCCAAGAGACCCAGTACTTC.

The chain is built from TRBV29-1 and TRBJ2-2, with D tentatively TRBD2 (6 bases). The ends were cut back, 5 bases at V and 7 bases at J, with 14 bases in the middle. CDR1 and CDR2 from the germline V gene are SQVTM and ANQGSEA. There are 13 residues in the CDR3. CDR3 DNA sequence: TGCAGCGTTCTGGGGGGTTATATCGGGGAGCTGTTTTTT. Its protein product is CSVLGGYIGELFF.

The chain has TRBV7-2 and TRBJ2-7; D possibly corresponds to TRBD1 (5 bases). V lost 4 bases, J lost 4 bases, and 14 bases lay in between. The germline V gene has CDR1 SGHTA and CDR2 FQGNSA. The CDR3 length is 14 residues. CDR3 residues: CASSYSKGPYEQYF. For the CDR3, the DNA is TGTGCCAGCAGCTATAGTAAGGGGCCGTACGAGCAGTACTTC. The variable domain in full, with the rest retrieved from reference TRBV7-2 and TRBJ2-7, is GAGVSQSPSNKVTEKGKDVELRCDPISGHTALYWYRQSLGQGLEFLIYFQGNSAPDKSGLPSDRFSAERTGGSVSTLTIQRTQQEDSAVYLCASSYSKGPYEQYFGPGTRLTVT.

The chain is built from TRBV7-8 and TRBJ2-7; 10 positions agree with TRBD1. The CDR3 covers 14 residues. V shed 5 bases and J 4 bases; nucleotides not matched to a gene: 5. Germline V gene sequence: CDR1 SGHVS, CDR2 FQNEAQ. CDR3: CASSPDRGPYEQYF. CDR3 nucleotides: TGTGCCAGCAGCCCTGACAGGGGGCCGTACGAGCAGTACTTC.

The chain links TRBV7-8 to TRBJ2-7, with D maybe TRBD2 (5 bases). Germline V gene data show CDR1 as SGHVS and CDR2 as FQNEAQ. This CDR3 is built from 15 residues. Trimming took off 3 bases at V and 2 bases at J, with 14 bases between the two ends. The CDR3 coding sequence is TGTGCCAGCAGCTTCAGGCGCACTAGTACCTACGAGCAGTACTTC. Its translation is CASSFRRTSTYEQYF.

The chain uses TRBV6-5 and TRBJ2-7; 7 bases agree with TRBD1. Germline CDR1 reads MNHEY; CDR2 reads SVGAGI. The length of the CDR3 is 14 residues. V trimming: 6 bases; J trimming: 0 bases; junction bases outside the gene matches: 5. CDR3 bases: TGTGCCAGCAGAGCCGACAGGGACTCCTACGAGCAGTACTTC. Residues: CASRADRDSYEQYF.